These 8 T cell receptor beta chains came from one sample sequenced in a study of shared clonotypes between healthy human individuals (dated by TCRdb to 2020 to 2022). The protocol used for the library was the immunoSEQ multiplex PCR assay. The clones in this table, taken by TCRdb from immuneACCESS, are in-frame only. Not every clone is retained; where verified, under half of the shortfall comes from an unresolved V gene, and the cause of the rest is unknown. The sample profile shows 850,000 to 1,200,000 clones; around 76% of them were found once. The ten biggest clones cover less than 1.5% of the sample. Specimen: memory CD4+ T cells sorted from blood. The label giving this sample's cell subset or site can be read as: CD45RA-negative fraction. Source of these receptors: a man aged 18 to 29 in good health.

This clone has more than one count but fewer than ten. The rearrangement joins TRBV6-4 to TRBJ1-1; possible D gene TRBD1, 5 bases. This CDR3 contains 13 residues. Trimming pared 5 bases from V and 8 bases from J, leaving 15 bases between. Germline V lookup: CDR1 MRHNA, CDR2 SNTAGT. The CDR3 coding sequence is TGTGCCAGCAGTCCGGACACGGGGCGGGAAGCTTTCTTT. It is translated as CASSPDTGREAFF.

The chain uses TRBV19 and TRBJ2-2; no clear D. This CDR3 is 15 amino acids long. V was pared by 7 bases and J by 2 bases, with 14 bases between. Per the germline V gene, CDR1 is LNHDA and CDR2 is SQIVND (reference sequence). The CDR3 spells CASTPGPANTGELFF. CDR3 in DNA: TGTGCCAGTACCCCCGGGCCAGCTAACACCGGGGAGCTGTTTTTT.

A note on this clone: A read error is likely here: a far larger clone is one base away. This chain uses TRBV19 with TRBJ1-5; D unresolved. The DNA end lines up better with TRBJ2-3; the J call may be wrong. Germline lookup yields CDR1 LNHDA and CDR2 SQIVND (reference sequence). The CDR3 loop spans 13 amino acids. The CDR3 sequence: CASSIDGRQPQYF. The CDR3 DNA reads as TGTGCCAGTAGTATCGATGGACGTCAGCCCCAGTATTTT.

V usage is TRBV9 and J usage is TRBJ2-5, with a weak D call TRBD2 (6 bases). V dropped 3 bases and J dropped 1 base, with 7 bases sitting between them. Germline loops: CDR1 SGDLS, CDR2 YYNGEE. This CDR3 has 13 amino acids. As DNA, the CDR3 is TGTGCCAGCAGCGAGGGACTCCAAGAGACCCAGTACTTC. Its protein is CASSEGLQETQYF.

The chain carries TRBV28 and TRBJ1-2; possible D gene TRBD1, 6 bases. Trimming cost V 5 bases and J 8 bases, with 18 bases left between them. This CDR3 has 14 amino acids. From germline, CDR1 is MDHEN and CDR2 SYDVKM. CDR3 nucleotides: TGTGCCAGCAGTCCGGGACAAATCCGAGAGGGCTACACCTTC. As protein: CASSPGQIREGYTF.

V and J are TRBV5-6 and TRBJ1-1, with D uncertain. The germline CDR1 and CDR2 sequences are SGHDT and YYEEEE. The V end was cut by 1 base, the J end by 0 bases, with 7 bases between. CDR3 size: 14 residues. CDR3 amino acids: CASSLPPMNTEAFF. DNA of the CDR3: TGTGCCAGCAGCTTGCCCCCTATGAACACTGAAGCTTTCTTT. Supplemented by reference TRBV5-6 and TRBJ1-1, the full variable domain reads DAGVTQSPTHLIKTRGQQVTLRCSPKSGHDTVSWYQQALGQGPQFIFQYYEEEERQRGNFPDRFSGHQFPNYSSELNVNALLLGDSALYLCASSLPPMNTEAFFGQGTRLTVV.

This sequence joins TRBV28 and TRBJ1-5, with D possibly matching TRBD1 (5 bases). Trimming shortened V by 3 bases and J by 2 bases, and 14 bases separated the two germline ends. Per the germline V gene, CDR1 is MDHEN and CDR2 is SYDVKM. The length of the CDR3 is 16 residues. The CDR3 loop is CASSLKGAGGNQPQHF. In nucleotides, the CDR3 is TGTGCCAGCAGTTTGAAAGGGGCCGGTGGCAATCAGCCCCAGCATTTT. The variable domain in full, with the rest retrieved from reference TRBV28 and TRBJ1-5, is DVKVTQSSRYLVKRTGEKVFLECVQDMDHENMFWYRQDPGLGLRLIYFSYDVKMKEKGDIPEGYSVSREKKERFSLILESASTNQTSMYLCASSLKGAGGNQPQHFGDGTRLSIL.

This chain links TRBV5-1 with TRBJ1-1, with a weak D call TRBD1 (6 bases). The germline gives CDR1 SGHRS, CDR2 YFSETQ. CDR3 size: 15 residues. V was pared by 7 bases and J by 1 base, with 17 bases between. The CDR3 spells CASREQGGWNTEAFF. The CDR3 DNA is TGCGCCAGCCGCGAACAGGGCGGTTGGAACACTGAAGCTTTCTTT.